The entry that follows covers one T cell receptor (beta chain) sequence. With 7 bases clipped from V and 4 bases from J, the junction kept 9 bases outside the gene matches. CDR3 length equals 14 residues. Germline V gene data show CDR1 as SNHLY and CDR2 as FYNNEI. Generated by immunoSEQ multiplex PCR, the TCRdb table keeps only in-frame clones and is missing some. Of tens of thousands of clones in the sample, more than 60% were seen once. The entry originates in a study of radiotherapy plus CTLA-4 blockade in lung cancer. The gene calls are TRBV2 and TRBJ1-1, with 7 bases fitting TRBD1. The input for sequencing was peripheral blood, taken from a patient treated with radiotherapy plus ipilimumab. The sequence was obtained from a human donor with non-small cell lung cancer who had a partial response to radiotherapy plus ipilimumab. CDR3 in amino acids: CASTKQGWVTEAFF. Written as DNA, the CDR3 is TGTGCCAGCACTAAACAGGGGTGGGTCACTGAAGCTTTCTTT.